Detailed here is one T cell receptor (beta chain). This sample is drawn from a study of blood T cell repertoires in COVID-19. Turning to the study itself: The United States, Italy and Spain provided the acute and convalescent COVID-19 samples. PBMCs, B-cell-depleted T cells, or T cells provided the cDNA or gDNA that made up the material.

The V gene's germline CDR1 is ENHRY and CDR2 SYGVKD. Trimming removed 4 bases from V and 6 bases from J; junction bases left unmatched: 5. The CDR3 has 14 amino acids. Authors' methods: Nucleated cell counts were estimated from reference gene primer amplification. Here immunoSEQ multiplex PCR was the method, and the copy in TCRdb shows in-frame clones only, minus some. V and J calls and clone size are as listed in that table; D and trimming were resolved from the DNA. Of about 260,000 clones listed, roughly 87% are singletons. The chain links TRBV10-3 to TRBJ2-3; 9 positions agree with TRBD1. The sample was peripheral blood. The clonotype was recovered from a human donor in a cohort sampled during active COVID-19. The CDR3 DNA is TGTGCCATCAGTGGGGACAGGGAGAAGGATACGCAGTATTTT. Residues: CAISGDREKDTQYF.